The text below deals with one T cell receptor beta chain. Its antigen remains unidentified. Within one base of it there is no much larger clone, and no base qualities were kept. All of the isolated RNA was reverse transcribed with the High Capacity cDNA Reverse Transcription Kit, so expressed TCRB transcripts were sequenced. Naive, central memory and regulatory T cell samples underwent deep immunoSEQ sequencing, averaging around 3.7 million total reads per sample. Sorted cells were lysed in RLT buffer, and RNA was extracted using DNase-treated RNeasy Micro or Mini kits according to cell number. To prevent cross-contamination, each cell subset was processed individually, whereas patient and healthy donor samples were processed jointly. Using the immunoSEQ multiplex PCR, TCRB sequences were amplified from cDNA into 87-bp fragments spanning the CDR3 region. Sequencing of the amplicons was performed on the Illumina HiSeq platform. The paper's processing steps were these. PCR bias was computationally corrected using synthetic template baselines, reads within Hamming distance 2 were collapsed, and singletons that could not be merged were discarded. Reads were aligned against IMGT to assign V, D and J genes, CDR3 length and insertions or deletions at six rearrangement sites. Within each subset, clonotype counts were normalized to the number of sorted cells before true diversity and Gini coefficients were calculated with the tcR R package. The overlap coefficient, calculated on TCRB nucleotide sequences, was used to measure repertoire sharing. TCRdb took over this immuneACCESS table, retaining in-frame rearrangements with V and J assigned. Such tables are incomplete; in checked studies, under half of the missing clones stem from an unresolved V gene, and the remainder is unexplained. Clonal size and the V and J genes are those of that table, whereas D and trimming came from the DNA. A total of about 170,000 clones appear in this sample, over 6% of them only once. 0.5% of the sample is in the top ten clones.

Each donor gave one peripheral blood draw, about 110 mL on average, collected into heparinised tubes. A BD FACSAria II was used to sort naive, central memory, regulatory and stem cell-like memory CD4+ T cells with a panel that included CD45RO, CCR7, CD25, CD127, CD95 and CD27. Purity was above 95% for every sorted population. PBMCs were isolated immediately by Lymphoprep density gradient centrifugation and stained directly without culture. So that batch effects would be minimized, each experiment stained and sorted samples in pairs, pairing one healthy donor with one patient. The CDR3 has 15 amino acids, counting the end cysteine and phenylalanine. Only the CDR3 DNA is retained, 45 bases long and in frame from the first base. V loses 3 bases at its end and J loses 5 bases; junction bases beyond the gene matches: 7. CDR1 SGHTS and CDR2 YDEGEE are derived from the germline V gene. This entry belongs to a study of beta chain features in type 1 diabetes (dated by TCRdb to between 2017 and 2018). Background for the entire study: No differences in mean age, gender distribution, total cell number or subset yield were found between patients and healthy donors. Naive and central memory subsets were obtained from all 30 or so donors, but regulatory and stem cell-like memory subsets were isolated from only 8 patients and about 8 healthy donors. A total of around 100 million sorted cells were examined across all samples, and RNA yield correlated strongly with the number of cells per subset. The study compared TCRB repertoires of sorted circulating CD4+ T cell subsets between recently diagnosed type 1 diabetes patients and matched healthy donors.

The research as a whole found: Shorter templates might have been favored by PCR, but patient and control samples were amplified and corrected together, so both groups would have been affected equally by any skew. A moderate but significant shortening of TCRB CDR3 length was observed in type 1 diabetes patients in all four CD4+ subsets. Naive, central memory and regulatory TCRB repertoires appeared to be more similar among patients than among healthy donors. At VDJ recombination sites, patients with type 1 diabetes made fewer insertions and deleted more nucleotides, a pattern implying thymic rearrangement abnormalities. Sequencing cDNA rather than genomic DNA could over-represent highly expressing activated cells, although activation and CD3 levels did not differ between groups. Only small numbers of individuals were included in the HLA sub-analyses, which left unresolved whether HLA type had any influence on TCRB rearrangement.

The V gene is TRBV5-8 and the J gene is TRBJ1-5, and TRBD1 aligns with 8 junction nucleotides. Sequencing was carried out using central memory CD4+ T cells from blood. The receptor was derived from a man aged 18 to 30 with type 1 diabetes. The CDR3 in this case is CASSSDRAMDQPQHF. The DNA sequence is TGTGCCAGCAGCTCGGACAGGGCAATGGATCAGCCCCAGCATTTT.